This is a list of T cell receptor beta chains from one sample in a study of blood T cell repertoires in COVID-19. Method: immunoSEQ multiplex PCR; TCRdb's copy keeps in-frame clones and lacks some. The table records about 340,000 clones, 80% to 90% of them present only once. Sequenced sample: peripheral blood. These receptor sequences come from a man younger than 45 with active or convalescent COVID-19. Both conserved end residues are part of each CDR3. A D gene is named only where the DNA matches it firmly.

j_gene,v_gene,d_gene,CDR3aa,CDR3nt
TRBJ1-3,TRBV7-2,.,CASSLGLSGNTIYF,TGTGCCAGCAGCTTGGGCCTCTCTGGAAACACCATATATTTT
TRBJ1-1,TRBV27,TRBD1,CASSLDRGWEAFF,TGTGCCAGCAGTTTGGACAGGGGGTGGGAAGCTTTCTTT
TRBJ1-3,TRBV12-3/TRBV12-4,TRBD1,CASSDRAGNTIYF,TGTGCCAGCAGTGACAGGGCTGGAAACACCATATATTTT
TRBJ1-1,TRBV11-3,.,CASSLAQKKAFF,TGTGCCAGCAGCTTAGCTCAGAAGAAAGCTTTCTTT
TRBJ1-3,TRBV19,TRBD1,CASIRTGGTSGNTIYF,TGTGCCAGTATCCGGACAGGGGGTACCTCTGGAAACACCATATATTTT
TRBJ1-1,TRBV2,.,CASSEMSLMNTEAFF,TGTGCCAGTAGTGAAATGAGTTTAATGAACACTGAAGCTTTCTTT
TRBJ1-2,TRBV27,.,CASSSGLGGGYTF,TGTGCCAGCAGTTCGGGTTTAGGGGGTGGCTACACCTTC
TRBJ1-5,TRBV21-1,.,CASTLSLDYQEVGPQHF,TGTGCCAGCACCTTGTCGTTGGACTACCAAGAGGTTGGGCCCCAGCATTTT
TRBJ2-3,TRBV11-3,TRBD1,CASSSPLDRGADTQYF,TGTGCCAGCAGCTCCCCCCTCGACAGGGGCGCCGATACGCAGTATTTT
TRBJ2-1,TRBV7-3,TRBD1,CASSLDRGQDEQFF,TGTGCCAGCAGCTTGGACAGGGGGCAGGATGAGCAGTTCTTC
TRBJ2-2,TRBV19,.,CASIPRTYTGELFF,TGTGCCAGTATTCCAAGGACATACACCGGGGAGCTGTTTTTT
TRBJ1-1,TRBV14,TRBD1,CASRTTGGRTEAFF,TGTGCCAGCAGGACCACAGGGGGACGCACTGAAGCTTTCTTT
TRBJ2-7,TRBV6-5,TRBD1,CASSYSRDRGREQYF,TGTGCCAGCAGTTACTCCCGAGACAGGGGGCGTGAGCAGTACTTC
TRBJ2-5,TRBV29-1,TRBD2,CSVGLAGGQETQYF,TGCAGCGTTGGGTTAGCGGGAGGACAAGAGACCCAGTACTTC
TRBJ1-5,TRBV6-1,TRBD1,CASSARDRADNQPQHF,TGTGCCAGCAGTGCGCGGGACAGGGCCGACAATCAGCCCCAGCATTTT
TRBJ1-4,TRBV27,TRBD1,CASSFYGTGNEKLFF,TGTGCCAGCAGTTTCTACGGGACAGGGAATGAAAAACTGTTTTTT
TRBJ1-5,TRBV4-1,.,CASSHPGRRPIHQPQHF,TGCGCCAGCAGCCACCCCGGGAGGCGCCCGATACATCAGCCCCAGCATTTT